The present T cell receptor (beta chain) was sequenced within a study of OX40 agonist ivuxolimab in advanced cancers. Produced via immunoSEQ multiplex PCR; TCRdb's table is partial and in-frame only. This repertoire shows approximately 74,000 clones, about three quarters found once; its top ten account for around 2%. Germline values: CDR1 KGHSH, CDR2 LQKENI. This CDR3 has 16 residues. The V segment lost 1 base and the J segment 5 bases; nucleotides outside the gene matches: 6. Study-wide points: Compared with CD4+, CD8+ T cells on average had more expanded clones.

As regards this clone: The antigen is undetermined.

This receptor was taken from an adult with an advanced solid tumor such as melanoma, head and neck, liver or kidney cancer. This chain connects TRBV18 to TRBJ1-5; 9 positions agree with TRBD1. Material: CD4+ or CD8+ T cells sorted from blood, obtained in a trial of the OX40 agonist ivuxolimab. The CDR3 coding sequence is TGTGCCAGCTCACCACAGAGCGGACAGGGGCATCAGCCCCAGCATTTT. It translates to CASSPQSGQGHQPQHF.